The source of this T cell receptor (beta chain) is a study of molecular identifiers for immune sequencing clone quantification. This CDR3 comprises 16 residues. Germline V gene lookup returns CDR1 SNHLY and CDR2 FYNNEI. Trimming at V came to 8 bases and at J to 1 base, leaving 12 bases not matched to a gene. Study outcomes and limitations: Detectable among roughly 1 million naive cells, according to reports, was Jurkat TCR RNA spiked in from one cell. Identical TCR molecules sharing a barcode could underestimate highly expanded clone sizes.

Preparation of the bulk TCR libraries relied on previously described methods and listed TCR primers. TCRdb reprocessed the PCR reads with MiXCR, giving one entry per CDR3 protein. This table has about 640,000 distinct CDR3 sequences, roughly 21% appearing once. This clonotype appeared once. Antigen: not known. The chain recombines TRBV2 with TRBJ2-3, with TRBD2 matching 7 bases. The sequenced sample consisted of naive CD8+ T cells from blood, with Jurkat cell RNA spiked in. The subset denotes: FACS-sorted CD8+CD4-CCR7+CD45RA+ naive T cells. This receptor was taken from a human donor in good health. Some libraries in this study had Jurkat cell RNA spiked in. Here the CDR3 reads CASGGDYWGGTDTQYF. The CDR3 nucleotides are TGTGCCAGCGGGGGGGACTACTGGGGAGGCACAGATACGCAGTATTTT. Full variable domain (rest looked up from reference TRBV2 and TRBJ2-3): EPEVTQTPSHQVTQMGQEVILRCVPISNHLYFYWYRQILGQKVEFLVSFYNNEISEKSEIFDDQFSVERPDGSNFTLKIRSTKLEDSAMYFCASGGDYWGGTDTQYFGPGTRLTVL.